This entry describes one T cell receptor (beta chain). The data were taken from a study of blood T cell repertoires in COVID-19. The CDR3 loop spans 13 amino acids. The V gene end was trimmed by 8 bases and the J gene end by 5 bases; junction bases not matched to a gene: 2. Looked up from germline, CDR1 is LNHDA and CDR2 is SQIVND (reference sequence). The repertoire was sequenced with immunoSEQ multiplex PCR; TCRdb's copy has only in-frame clones and lacks some. The top ten clones hold 2.3% of a sample with about 150,000 clones, about nine tenths of them seen once. The source of this sequence is a human donor in a cohort sampled during active COVID-19. The specimen sequenced was peripheral blood. The genes are TRBV19 and TRBJ2-5; 13 positions agree with TRBD2. CDR3 DNA: TGTGCCAGTCGGACTAGCGGGAGTGAGACCCAGTACTTC. Encoded protein: CASRTSGSETQYF.